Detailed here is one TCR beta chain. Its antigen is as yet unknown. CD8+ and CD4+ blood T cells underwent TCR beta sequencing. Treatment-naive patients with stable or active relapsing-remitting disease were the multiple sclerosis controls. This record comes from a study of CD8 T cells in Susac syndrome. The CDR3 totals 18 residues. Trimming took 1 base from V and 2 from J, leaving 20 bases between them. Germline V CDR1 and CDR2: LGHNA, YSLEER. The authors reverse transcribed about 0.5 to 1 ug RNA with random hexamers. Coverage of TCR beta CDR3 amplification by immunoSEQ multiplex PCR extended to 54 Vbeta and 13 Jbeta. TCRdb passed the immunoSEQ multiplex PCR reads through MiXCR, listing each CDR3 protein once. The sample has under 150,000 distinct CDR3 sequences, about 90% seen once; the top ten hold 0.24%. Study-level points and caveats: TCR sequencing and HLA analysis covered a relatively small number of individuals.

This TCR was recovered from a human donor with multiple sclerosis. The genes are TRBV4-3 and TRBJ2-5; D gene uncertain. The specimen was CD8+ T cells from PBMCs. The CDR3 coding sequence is TGCGCCAGCAGCCAAGGGATTCCTCCATTGGTCGGTCAAGAGACCCAGTACTTC. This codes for CASSQGIPPLVGQETQYF.